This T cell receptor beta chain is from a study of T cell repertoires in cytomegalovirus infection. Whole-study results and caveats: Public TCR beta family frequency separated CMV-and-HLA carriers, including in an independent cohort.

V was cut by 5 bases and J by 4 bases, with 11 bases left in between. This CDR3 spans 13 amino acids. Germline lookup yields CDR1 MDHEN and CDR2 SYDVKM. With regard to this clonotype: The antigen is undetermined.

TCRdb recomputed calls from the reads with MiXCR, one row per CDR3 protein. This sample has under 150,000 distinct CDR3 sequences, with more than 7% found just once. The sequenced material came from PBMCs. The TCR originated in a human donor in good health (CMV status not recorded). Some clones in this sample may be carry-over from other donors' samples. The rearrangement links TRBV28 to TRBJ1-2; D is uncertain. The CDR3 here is CASSPARSYGYTF. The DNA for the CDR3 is TGTGCCAGCAGTCCGGCCCGCAGCTATGGCTACACCTTC.